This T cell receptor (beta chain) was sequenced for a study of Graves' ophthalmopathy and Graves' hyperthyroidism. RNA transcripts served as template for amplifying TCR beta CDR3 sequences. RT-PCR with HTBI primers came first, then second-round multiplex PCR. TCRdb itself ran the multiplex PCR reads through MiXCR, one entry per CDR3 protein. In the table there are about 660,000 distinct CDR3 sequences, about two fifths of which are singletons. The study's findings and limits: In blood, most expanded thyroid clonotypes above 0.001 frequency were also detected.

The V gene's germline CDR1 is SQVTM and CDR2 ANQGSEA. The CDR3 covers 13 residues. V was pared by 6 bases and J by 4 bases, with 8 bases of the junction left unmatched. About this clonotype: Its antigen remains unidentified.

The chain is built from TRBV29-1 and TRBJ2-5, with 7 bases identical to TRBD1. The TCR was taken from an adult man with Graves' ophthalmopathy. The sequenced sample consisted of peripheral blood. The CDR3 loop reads CSVTRQGGETQYF. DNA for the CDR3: TGCAGCGTGACCAGACAGGGTGGAGAGACCCAGTACTTC. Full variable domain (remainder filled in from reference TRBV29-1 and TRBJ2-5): SAVISQKPSRDICQRGTSLTIQCQVDSQVTMMFWYRQQPGQSLTLIATANQGSEATYESGFVIDKFPISRPNLTFSTLTVSNMSPEDSSIYLCSVTRQGGETQYFGPGTRLLVL.